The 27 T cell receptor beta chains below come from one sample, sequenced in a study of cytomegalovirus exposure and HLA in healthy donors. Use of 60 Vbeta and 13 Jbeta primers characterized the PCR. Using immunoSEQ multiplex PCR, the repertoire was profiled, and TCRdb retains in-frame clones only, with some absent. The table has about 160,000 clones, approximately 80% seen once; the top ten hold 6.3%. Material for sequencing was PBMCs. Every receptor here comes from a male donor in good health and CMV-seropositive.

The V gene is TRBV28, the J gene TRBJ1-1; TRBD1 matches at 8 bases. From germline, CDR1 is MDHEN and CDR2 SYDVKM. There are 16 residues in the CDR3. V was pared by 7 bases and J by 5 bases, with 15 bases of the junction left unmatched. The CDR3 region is CASTPSPGQGLTEAFF. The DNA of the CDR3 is TGTGCCAGCACCCCTTCCCCCGGACAGGGTCTGACTGAAGCTTTCTTT.

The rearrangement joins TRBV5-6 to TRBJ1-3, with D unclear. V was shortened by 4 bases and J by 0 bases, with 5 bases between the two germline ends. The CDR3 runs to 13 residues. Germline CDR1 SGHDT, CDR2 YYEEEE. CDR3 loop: CASSPVSGNTIYF. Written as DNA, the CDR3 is TGTGCCAGCAGCCCGGTCTCTGGAAACACCATATATTTT.

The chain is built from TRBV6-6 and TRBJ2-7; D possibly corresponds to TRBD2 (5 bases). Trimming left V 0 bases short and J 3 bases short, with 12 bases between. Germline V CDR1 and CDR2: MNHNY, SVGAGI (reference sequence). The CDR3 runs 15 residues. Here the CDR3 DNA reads TGTGCCAGCAGTTACTCGAATTTGGCGGGCTACGAGCAGTACTTC. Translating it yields CASSYSNLAGYEQYF.

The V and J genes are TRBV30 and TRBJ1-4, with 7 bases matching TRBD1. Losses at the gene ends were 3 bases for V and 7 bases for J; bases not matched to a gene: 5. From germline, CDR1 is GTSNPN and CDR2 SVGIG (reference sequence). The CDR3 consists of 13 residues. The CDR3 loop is CAWRTGTSEKLFF. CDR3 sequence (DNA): TGTGCCTGGAGGACAGGGACGAGTGAAAAACTGTTTTTT.

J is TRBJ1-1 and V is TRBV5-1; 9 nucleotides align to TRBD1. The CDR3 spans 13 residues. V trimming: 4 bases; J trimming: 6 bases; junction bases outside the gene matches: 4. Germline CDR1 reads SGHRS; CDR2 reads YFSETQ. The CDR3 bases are TGCGCCAGCAGCCTCCGGGACAGGGCTGAAGCTTTCTTT. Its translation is CASSLRDRAEAFF.

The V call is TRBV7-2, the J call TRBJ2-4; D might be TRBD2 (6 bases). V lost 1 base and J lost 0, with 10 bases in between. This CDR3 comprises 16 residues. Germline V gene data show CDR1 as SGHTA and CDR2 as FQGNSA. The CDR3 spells CASSLGRGLAKNIQYF. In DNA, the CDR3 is TGTGCCAGCAGCTTAGGGCGGGGCCTAGCCAAAAACATTCAGTACTTC.

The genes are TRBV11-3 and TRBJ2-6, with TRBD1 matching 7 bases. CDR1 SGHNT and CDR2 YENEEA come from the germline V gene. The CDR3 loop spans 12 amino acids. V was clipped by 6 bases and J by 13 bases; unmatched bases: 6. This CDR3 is CASRLSGGVLTF. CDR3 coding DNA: TGTGCCAGCAGGTTATCAGGGGGTGTCCTGACTTTC.

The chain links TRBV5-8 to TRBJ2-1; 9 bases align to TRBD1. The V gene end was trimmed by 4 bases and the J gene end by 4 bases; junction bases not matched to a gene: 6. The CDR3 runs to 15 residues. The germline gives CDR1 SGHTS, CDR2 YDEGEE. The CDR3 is CASSPRDRAYNEQFF. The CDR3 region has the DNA TGTGCCAGCAGCCCCCGGGACAGGGCTTACAATGAGCAGTTCTTC.

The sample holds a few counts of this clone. The CDR3 bases are TGTGCCAGCAGTGCCGCAGGGGGGTCTGGAAACACCATATATTTT. The encoded protein is CASSAAGGSGNTIYF. The chain is built from TRBV6-1 and TRBJ1-3; 7 positions match TRBD1. CDR1 is MNHNS and CDR2 is SASEGT in the germline V gene. The CDR3 extends over 15 amino acids. Unmatched junction bases numbered 4, after V lost 4 bases and J lost 1 base.

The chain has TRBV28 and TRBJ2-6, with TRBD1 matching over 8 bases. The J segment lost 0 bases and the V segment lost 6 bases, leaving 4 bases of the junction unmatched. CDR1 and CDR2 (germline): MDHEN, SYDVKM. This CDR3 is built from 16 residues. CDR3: CASSHTGGSGANVLTF. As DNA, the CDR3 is TGTGCCAGCAGCCACACAGGGGGCTCTGGGGCCAACGTCCTGACTTTC.

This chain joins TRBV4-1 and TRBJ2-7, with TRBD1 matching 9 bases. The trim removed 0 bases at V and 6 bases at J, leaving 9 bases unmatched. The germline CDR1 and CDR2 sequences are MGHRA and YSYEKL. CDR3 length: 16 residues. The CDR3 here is CASSQEKRDRGFEQYF. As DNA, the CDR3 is TGCGCCAGCAGCCAAGAAAAGAGAGACAGGGGGTTCGAGCAGTACTTC.

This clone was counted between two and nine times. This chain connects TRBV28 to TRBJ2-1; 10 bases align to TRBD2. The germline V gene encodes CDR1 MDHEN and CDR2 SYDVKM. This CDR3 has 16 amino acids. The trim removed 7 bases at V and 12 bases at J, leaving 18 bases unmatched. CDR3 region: CASTQLETSGKNWQFF. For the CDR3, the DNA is TGTGCCAGCACCCAACTGGAAACTAGCGGGAAAAATTGGCAGTTCTTC.

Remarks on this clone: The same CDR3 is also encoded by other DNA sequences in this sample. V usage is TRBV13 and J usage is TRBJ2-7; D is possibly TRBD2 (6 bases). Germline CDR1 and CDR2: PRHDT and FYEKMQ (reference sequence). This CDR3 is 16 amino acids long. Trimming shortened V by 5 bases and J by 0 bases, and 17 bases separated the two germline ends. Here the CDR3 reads CASSARDFPSSYEQYF. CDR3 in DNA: TGTGCCAGCAGCGCCCGGGACTTTCCAAGCTCCTACGAGCAGTACTTC. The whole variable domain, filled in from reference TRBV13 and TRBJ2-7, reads AAGVIQSPRHLIKEKRETATLKCYPIPRHDTVYWYQQGPGQDPQFLISFYEKMQSDKGSIPDRFSAQQFSDYHSELNMSSLELGDSALYFCASSARDFPSSYEQYFGPGTRLTVT.

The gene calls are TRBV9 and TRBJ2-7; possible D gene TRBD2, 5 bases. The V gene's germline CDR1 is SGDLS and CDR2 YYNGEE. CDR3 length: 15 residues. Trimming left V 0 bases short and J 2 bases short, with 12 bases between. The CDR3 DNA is TGTGCCAGCAGCGTAGAGAGCGGTCCCACCTACGAGCAGTACTTC. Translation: CASSVESGPTYEQYF. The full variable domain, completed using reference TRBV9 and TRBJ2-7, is DSGVTQTPKHLITATGQRVTLRCSPRSGDLSVYWYQQSLDQGLQFLIQYYNGEERAKGNILERFSAQQFPDLHSELNLSSLELGDSALYFCASSVESGPTYEQYFGPGTRLTVT.

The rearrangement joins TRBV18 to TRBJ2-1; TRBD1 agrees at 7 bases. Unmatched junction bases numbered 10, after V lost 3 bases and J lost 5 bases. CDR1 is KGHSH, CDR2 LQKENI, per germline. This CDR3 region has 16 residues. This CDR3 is CASSPYDRDPHNEQFF. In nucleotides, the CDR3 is TGTGCCAGCTCACCTTACGACAGGGATCCCCACAATGAGCAGTTCTTC. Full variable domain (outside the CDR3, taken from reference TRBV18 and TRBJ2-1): NAGVMQNPRHLVRRRGQEARLRCSPMKGHSHVYWYRQLPEEGLKFMVYLQKENIIDESGMPKERFSAEFPKEGPSILRIQQVVRGDSAAYFCASSPYDRDPHNEQFFGPGTRLTVL.

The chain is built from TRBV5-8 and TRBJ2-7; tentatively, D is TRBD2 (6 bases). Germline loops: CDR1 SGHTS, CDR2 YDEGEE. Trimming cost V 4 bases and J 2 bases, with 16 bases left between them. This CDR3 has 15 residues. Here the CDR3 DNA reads TGTGCCAGCAGCCTCGGGACTCTCAGTCCCTACGAGCAGTACTTC. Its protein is CASSLGTLSPYEQYF.

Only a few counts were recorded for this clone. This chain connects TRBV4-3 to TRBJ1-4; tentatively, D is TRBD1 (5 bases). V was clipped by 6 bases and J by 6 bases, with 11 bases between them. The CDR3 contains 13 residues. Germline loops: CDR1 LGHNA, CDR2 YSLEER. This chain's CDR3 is CASRGRADEKLFF. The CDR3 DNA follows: TGCGCCAGCAGGGGCAGGGCGGATGAAAAACTGTTTTTT.

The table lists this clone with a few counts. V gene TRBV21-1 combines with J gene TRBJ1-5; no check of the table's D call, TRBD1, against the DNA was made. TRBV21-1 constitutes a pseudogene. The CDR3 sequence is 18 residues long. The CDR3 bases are TGTGCCAGCAGCAAAAAAGGGGGCTACAGGGACCCTAAACAGCCCCAGCATTTT. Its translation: CASSKKGGYRDPKQPQHF.

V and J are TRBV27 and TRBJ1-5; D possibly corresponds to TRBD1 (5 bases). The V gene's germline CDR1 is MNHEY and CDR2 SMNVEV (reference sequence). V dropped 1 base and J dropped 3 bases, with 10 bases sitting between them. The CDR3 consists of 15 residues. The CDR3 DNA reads TGTGCCAGCAGTTTATTGGGGGGACCCAATCAGCCCCAGCATTTT. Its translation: CASSLLGGPNQPQHF.

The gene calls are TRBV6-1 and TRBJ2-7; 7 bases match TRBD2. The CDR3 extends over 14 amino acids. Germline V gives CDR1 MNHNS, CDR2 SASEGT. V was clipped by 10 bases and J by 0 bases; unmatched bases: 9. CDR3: CATGRGVNSYEQYF. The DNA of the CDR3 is TGTGCCACCGGCCGGGGGGTGAACTCCTACGAGCAGTACTTC.

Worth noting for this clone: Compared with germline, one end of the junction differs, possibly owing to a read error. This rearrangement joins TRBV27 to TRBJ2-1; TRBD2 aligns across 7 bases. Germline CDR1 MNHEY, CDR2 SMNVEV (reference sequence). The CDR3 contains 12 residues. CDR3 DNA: TGTGTCAGCAGCCATAGCGGGAATGAGCAGTTCTTC. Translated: CVSSHSGNEQFF.

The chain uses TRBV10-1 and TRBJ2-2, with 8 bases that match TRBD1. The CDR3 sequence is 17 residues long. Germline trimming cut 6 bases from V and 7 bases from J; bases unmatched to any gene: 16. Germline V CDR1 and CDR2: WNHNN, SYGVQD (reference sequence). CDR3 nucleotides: TGCGCCAGCAGAAACGGACAGGGATGCGGGATTGTCGGGGAGCTGTTTTTT. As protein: CASRNGQGCGIVGELFF.

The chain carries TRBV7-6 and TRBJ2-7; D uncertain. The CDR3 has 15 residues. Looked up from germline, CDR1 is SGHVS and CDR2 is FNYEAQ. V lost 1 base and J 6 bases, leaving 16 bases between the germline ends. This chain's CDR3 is CASSLGPPHTGEQYF. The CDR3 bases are TGTGCCAGCAGCTTAGGCCCCCCCCATACCGGCGAGCAGTACTTC.

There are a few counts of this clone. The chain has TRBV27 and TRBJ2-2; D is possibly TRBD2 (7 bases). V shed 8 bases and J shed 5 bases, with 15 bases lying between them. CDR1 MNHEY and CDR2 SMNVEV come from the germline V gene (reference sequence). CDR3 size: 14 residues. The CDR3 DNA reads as TGTGCCAGCTACAGGGCCGGGGGGACCGGGGAGCTGTTTTTT. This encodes CASYRAGGTGELFF.

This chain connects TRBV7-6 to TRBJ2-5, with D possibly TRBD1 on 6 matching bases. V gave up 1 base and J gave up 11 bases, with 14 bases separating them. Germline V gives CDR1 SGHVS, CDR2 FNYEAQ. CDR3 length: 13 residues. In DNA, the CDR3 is TGTGCCAGCAGCTTAGATGAGCGGACAGAGCAGTACTTC. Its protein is CASSLDERTEQYF.

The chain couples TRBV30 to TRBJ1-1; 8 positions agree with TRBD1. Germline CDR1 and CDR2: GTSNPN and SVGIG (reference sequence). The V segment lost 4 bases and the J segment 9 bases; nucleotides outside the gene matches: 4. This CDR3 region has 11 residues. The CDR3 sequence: CAWNQGAKAFF. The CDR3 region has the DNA TGTGCCTGGAACCAGGGGGCCAAAGCTTTCTTT.

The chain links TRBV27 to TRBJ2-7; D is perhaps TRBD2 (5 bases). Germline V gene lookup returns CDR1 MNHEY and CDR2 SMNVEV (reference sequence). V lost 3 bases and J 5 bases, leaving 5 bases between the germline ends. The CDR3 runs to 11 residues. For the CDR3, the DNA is TGTGCCAGCAGTTTCGGGGACGAGCAGTACTTC. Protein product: CASSFGDEQYF.